Reported below is one T cell receptor (beta chain). What it binds is not known. immunoSEQ v3.0 was run at survey level. Some clones are missing from TCRdb's copy, which holds only in-frame ones; the method was immunoSEQ multiplex PCR. This sample has tens of thousands of clones; around 90% occur once, and the top ten carry just over 3.5%. The CDR3 is made up of 15 amino acids. V dropped 6 bases and J dropped 0 bases, with 12 bases sitting between them. Germline V gives CDR1 SNHLY, CDR2 FYNNEI. The data belong to a study of long-term antiretroviral therapy in people with HIV. Study-wide results and limits: Clones with expansion before ART led the repertoire at all time points. ART adherence, viral resistance and therapy changes were undocumented.

The gene calls are TRBV2 and TRBJ1-5; D not certain. This receptor was identified in a woman aged 18 to 35 with HIV. The sample here was unsorted PBMCs, taken 1.8 years after starting antiretroviral therapy. CDR3 residues: CASSLQAVSNQPQHF. The CDR3 DNA is TGTGCCAGCAGCCTCCAGGCAGTTAGCAATCAGCCCCAGCATTTT.